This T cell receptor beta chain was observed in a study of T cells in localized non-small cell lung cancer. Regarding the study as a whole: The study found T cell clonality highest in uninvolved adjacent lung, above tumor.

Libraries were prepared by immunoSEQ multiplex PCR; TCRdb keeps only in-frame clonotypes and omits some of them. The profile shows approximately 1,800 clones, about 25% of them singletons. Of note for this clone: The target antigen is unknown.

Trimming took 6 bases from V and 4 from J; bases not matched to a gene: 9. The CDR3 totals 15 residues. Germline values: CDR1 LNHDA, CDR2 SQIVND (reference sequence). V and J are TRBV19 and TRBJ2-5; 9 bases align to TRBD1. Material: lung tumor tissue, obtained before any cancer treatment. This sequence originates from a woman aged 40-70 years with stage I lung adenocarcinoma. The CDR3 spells CASSRPGQGPETQYF. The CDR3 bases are TGTGCCAGTAGCCGCCCGGGACAGGGTCCAGAGACCCAGTACTTC.